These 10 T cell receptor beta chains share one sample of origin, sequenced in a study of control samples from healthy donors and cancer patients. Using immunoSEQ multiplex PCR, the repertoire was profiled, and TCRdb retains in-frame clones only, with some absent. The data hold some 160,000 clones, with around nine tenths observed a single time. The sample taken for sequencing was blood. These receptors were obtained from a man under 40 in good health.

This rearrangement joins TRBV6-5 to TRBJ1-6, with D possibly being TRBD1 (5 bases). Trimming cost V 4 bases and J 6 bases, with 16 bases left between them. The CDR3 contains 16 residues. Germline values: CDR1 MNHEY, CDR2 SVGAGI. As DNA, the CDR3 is TGTGCCAGCAGTTTCCCCCCGGCAGGGTCTAATTCACCCCTCCACTTT. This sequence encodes CASSFPPAGSNSPLHF.

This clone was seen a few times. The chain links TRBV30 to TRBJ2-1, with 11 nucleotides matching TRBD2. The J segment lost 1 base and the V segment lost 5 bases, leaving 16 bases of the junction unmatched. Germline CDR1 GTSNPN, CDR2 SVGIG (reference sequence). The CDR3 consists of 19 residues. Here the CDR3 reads CAWVGGTSGRSRSYNEQFF. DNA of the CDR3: TGTGCCTGGGTTGGGGGAACTAGCGGGAGATCGAGGTCCTACAATGAGCAGTTCTTC.

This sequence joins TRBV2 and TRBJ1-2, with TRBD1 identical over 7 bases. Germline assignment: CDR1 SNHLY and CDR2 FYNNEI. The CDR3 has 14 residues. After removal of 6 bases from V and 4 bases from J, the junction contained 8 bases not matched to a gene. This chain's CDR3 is CASRRTGPGYGYTF. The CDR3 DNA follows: TGTGCCAGCAGGAGGACAGGTCCCGGCTATGGCTACACCTTC.

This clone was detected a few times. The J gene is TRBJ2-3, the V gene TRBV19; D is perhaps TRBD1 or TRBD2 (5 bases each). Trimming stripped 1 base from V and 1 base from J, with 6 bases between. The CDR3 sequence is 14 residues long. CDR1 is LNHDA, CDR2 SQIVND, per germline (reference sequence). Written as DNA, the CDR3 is TGTGCCAGTAGTATAGGAGGGGGCACAGATACGCAGTATTTT. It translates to CASSIGGGTDTQYF.

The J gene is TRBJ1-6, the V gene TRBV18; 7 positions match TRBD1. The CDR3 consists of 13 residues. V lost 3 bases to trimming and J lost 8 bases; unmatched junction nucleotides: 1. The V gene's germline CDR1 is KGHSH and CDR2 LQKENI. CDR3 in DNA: TGTGCCAGCTCACCGGACAGGCATTCACCCCTCCACTTT. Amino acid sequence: CASSPDRHSPLHF.

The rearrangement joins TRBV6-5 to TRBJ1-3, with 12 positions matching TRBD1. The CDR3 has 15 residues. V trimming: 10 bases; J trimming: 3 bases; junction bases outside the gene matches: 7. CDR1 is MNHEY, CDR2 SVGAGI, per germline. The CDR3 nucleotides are TGTGCCACGACGGGACAGGGGGCATATGGAAACACCATATATTTT. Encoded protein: CATTGQGAYGNTIYF.

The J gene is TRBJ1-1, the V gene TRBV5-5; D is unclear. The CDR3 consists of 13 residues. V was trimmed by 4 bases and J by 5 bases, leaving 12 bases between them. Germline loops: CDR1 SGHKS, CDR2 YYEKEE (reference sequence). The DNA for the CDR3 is TGTGCCAGCAGCCAGATTATAGGGACTGAAGCTTTCTTT. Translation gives CASSQIIGTEAFF.

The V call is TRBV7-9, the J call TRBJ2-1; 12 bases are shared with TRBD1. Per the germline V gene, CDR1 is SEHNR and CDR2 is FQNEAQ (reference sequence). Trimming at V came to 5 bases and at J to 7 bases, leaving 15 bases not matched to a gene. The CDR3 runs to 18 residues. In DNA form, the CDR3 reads TGTGCCAGCAGCCCTTCTGGGACAGGGGGCGCGAGGTGGAATGAGCAGTTCTTC. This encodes CASSPSGTGGARWNEQFF.

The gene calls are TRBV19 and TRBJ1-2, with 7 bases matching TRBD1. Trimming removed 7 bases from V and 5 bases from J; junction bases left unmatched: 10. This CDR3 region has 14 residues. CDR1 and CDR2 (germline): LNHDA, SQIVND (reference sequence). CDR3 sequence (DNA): TGTGCCAGTAAGTTGGCAGGGGGAACGTATGGCTACACCTTC. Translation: CASKLAGGTYGYTF.

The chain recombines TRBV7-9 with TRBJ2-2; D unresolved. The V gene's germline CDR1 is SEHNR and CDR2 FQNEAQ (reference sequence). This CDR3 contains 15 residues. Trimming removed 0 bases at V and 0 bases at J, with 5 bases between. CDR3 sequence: CASSLARPNTGELFF. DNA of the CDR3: TGTGCCAGCAGCTTAGCCAGACCGAACACCGGGGAGCTGTTTTTT.